This TCR beta chain came from a study of blood T cells in healthy people across ages. A note on this clonotype: What it recognizes is unknown.

Study-wide results and caveats: A roughly linear fall in TCR beta diversity per million T cells was seen with increasing age.

Together with a sample-barcoded 5' primer, a J-beta primer mix was included in a second PCR lasting roughly 7 to 11 cycles. A template-switch adaptor containing 12 random nucleotides labeled each cDNA molecule. TCRdb re-called the 5' RACE reads through MiXCR, storing one row per CDR3 protein. Of hundreds of thousands of distinct CDR3 sequences listed, about 54% are singletons. The germline V gene encodes CDR1 SGDLS and CDR2 YYNGEE. This CDR3 contains 15 residues. Trimming pared 0 bases from V and 1 base from J, leaving 10 bases between. The origin of this receptor is a man in his fifties or sixties in good health. The sequencing sample was made of blood. The rearrangement uses TRBV9 and TRBJ1-1; the D is unclear. The DNA of the CDR3 is TGTGCCAGCAGCGTAGCGGGCACCAGGAACACTGAAGCTTTCTTT. Protein: CASSVAGTRNTEAFF. The variable domain in full, completed from reference TRBV9 and TRBJ1-1, reads DSGVTQTPKHLITATGQRVTLRCSPRSGDLSVYWYQQSLDQGLQFLIQYYNGEERAKGNILERFSAQQFPDLHSELNLSSLELGDSALYFCASSVAGTRNTEAFFGQGTRLTVV.